The rows below give T cell receptor beta chains drawn from one sample of a study of cytomegalovirus exposure and HLA in healthy donors. The data were produced by immunoSEQ multiplex PCR, yet TCRdb's version contains in-frame clones alone and is incomplete. The sample contains around 190,000 clones, around three quarters of which appear only once. Sequencing was done on a sample of PBMCs. Receptors were obtained from a woman aged 25 to 39 in good health and CMV-seropositive. Both conserved end residues are part of each CDR3. The order of the fields is V gene, D gene, clone size, J gene, CDR3 DNA, CDR3 protein. The D gene is left open where the match is weak. The size of a clone is reported for some rows only, either as once, few or many, or as a class for expanded clones.

V gene: TRBV9; D gene: NA; clone size: few; J gene: TRBJ2-3; CDR3 DNA: TGTGCCAGCAGCGTATCGGCGGACTCTAGCACAGATACGCAGTATTTT; CDR3 protein: CASSVSADSSTDTQYF
V gene: TRBV5-4; D gene: TRBD1; clone size: NA; J gene: TRBJ2-3; CDR3 DNA: TGTGCCAGCAGCTTAAAGGGGGCGGAAGATACGCAGTATTTT; CDR3 protein: CASSLKGAEDTQYF
V gene: TRBV11-3; D gene: NA; clone size: NA; J gene: TRBJ1-1; CDR3 DNA: TGTGCCAGCAGCCAATTAAGGGGGGGGACCGCTTTCTTT; CDR3 protein: CASSQLRGGTAFF
V gene: TRBV13; D gene: NA; clone size: NA; J gene: TRBJ1-1; CDR3 DNA: TGTGCCAGCAACTCGATGAACACTGAAGCTTTCTTT; CDR3 protein: CASNSMNTEAFF
V gene: TRBV28; D gene: TRBD2; clone size: NA; J gene: TRBJ2-2; CDR3 DNA: TGTGCCAGCAGTCCCCCCCTAGCGGGCACCGGGGAGCTGTTTTTT; CDR3 protein: CASSPPLAGTGELFF
V gene: TRBV7-3; D gene: NA; clone size: NA; J gene: TRBJ1-2; CDR3 DNA: TGTGCCAGCAGCTTATGGGCAGGTCGCGGCTACACCTTC; CDR3 protein: CASSLWAGRGYTF
V gene: TRBV14; D gene: NA; clone size: NA; J gene: TRBJ2-7; CDR3 DNA: TGTGCCAGCAGCCAAGTTGGCGGGGTGGAGCAGTACTTC; CDR3 protein: CASSQVGGVEQYF
V gene: TRBV7-9; D gene: TRBD1; clone size: NA; J gene: TRBJ2-5; CDR3 DNA: TGTGCCAGCAGCTTCCATACAGGGGGCATTGAGACCCAGTACTTC; CDR3 protein: CASSFHTGGIETQYF
V gene: TRBV2; D gene: NA; clone size: few; J gene: TRBJ1-6; CDR3 DNA: TGTGCCAGCACTAGGGACGGGAGCTCCTATAATTCACCCCTCCACTTT; CDR3 protein: CASTRDGSSYNSPLHF
V gene: TRBV4-1; D gene: NA; clone size: NA; J gene: TRBJ2-5; CDR3 DNA: TGCGCCAGCAGCCAAGTGCTCGAGAGCGGCCAAGAGACCCAGTACTTC; CDR3 protein: CASSQVLESGQETQYF
V gene: TRBV12-5; D gene: TRBD1; clone size: NA; J gene: TRBJ2-2; CDR3 DNA: TGTGCTAGTGGTTTGGCGGGACAGAAGCACACCGGGGAGCTGTTTTTT; CDR3 protein: CASGLAGQKHTGELFF
V gene: TRBV6-6; D gene: NA; clone size: NA; J gene: TRBJ1-6; CDR3 DNA: TGTGCCAGCACAATTGACGGCACTAATAATTCACCCCTCCACTTT; CDR3 protein: CASTIDGTNNSPLHF